One and the same sample provided the 8 T cell receptor beta chains below, sequenced in a study of cytomegalovirus exposure and HLA in healthy donors. Sequencing was performed with immunoSEQ multiplex PCR; in TCRdb, only in-frame clones are kept and a portion is missing. This sample carries about 130,000 clones, 75% to 90% of them seen once, and the ten largest clones take about 10%. The sample was PBMCs. These receptors all stem from a young woman in good health and CMV-seropositive.

V usage is TRBV30 and J usage is TRBJ2-7, with a weak D call TRBD2 (6 bases). Germline values: CDR1 GTSNPN, CDR2 SVGIG (reference sequence). V lost 2 bases and J lost 3, with 17 bases in between. The CDR3 has 15 residues. The DNA of the CDR3 is TGTGCCTGGAGTACCCCTAGCGTCGGTGTCTACGAGCAGTACTTC. Translating it yields CAWSTPSVGVYEQYF.

A note on this clone: In the same sample, other DNA sequences code for this CDR3. The chain links TRBV9 to TRBJ1-5; D remains unclear. V was trimmed by 0 bases and J by 0 bases, leaving 4 bases between them. Germline V gene lookup returns CDR1 SGDLS and CDR2 YYNGEE. The CDR3 length is 14 residues. CDR3 in amino acids: CASSVDSSNQPQHF. The DNA of the CDR3 is TGTGCCAGCAGCGTAGACAGTAGCAATCAGCCCCAGCATTTT.

The V gene is TRBV7-8, the J gene TRBJ2-7, with D perhaps TRBD1 (5 bases). The CDR3 runs to 14 residues. Germline V gene data show CDR1 as SGHVS and CDR2 as FQNEAQ. The V gene lost 1 base and the J gene lost 2 bases, with 9 bases spanning the gap. CDR3 residues: CASSLGGGAYEQYF. CDR3 DNA: TGTGCCAGCAGCTTAGGGGGCGGAGCCTACGAGCAGTACTTC. Full variable domain (missing parts from reference TRBV7-8 and TRBJ2-7): GAGVSQSPRYKVAKRGQDVALRCDPISGHVSLFWYQQALGQGPEFLTYFQNEAQLDKSGLPSDRFFAERPEGSVSTLKIQRTQQEDSAVYLCASSLGGGAYEQYFGPGTRLTVT.

The chain uses TRBV5-1 and TRBJ2-1; 8 bases agree with TRBD2. Germline CDR1 reads SGHRS; CDR2 reads YFSETQ. CDR3 length equals 15 residues. J gave up 4 bases and V 2 bases, and 5 bases lay outside the gene matches. The CDR3 sequence is CASSFNSGEYNEQFF. The CDR3 coding sequence is TGCGCCAGCAGCTTCAATAGCGGGGAGTACAATGAGCAGTTCTTC. The variable domain in full, completed from reference TRBV5-1 and TRBJ2-1, reads KAGVTQTPRYLIKTRGQQVTLSCSPISGHRSVSWYQQTPGQGLQFLFEYFSETQRNKGNFPGRFSGRQFSNSRSEMNVSTLELGDSALYLCASSFNSGEYNEQFFGPGTRLTVL.

CDR3 in amino acids: CASSLTGFNEKLFF. CDR3 nucleotide sequence: TGTGCCAGCAGCTTGACAGGGTTTAATGAAAAACTGTTTTTT. The V call is TRBV11-2, the J call TRBJ1-4; 7 bases line up with TRBD1. The CDR3 is 14 amino acids. V shed 3 bases, J shed 4 bases, and the junction held 2 bases outside the gene matches. Germline V gene lookup returns CDR1 SGHAT and CDR2 FQNNGV.

The chain couples TRBV9 to TRBJ1-5, with D perhaps TRBD1 (5 bases). With 0 bases removed from V and 7 bases from J, the gap between germline ends came to 14 bases. Per the germline V gene, CDR1 is SGDLS and CDR2 is YYNGEE. The CDR3 is 15 amino acids. DNA for the CDR3: TGTGCCAGCAGCGTAGACGGGGCGGGATCGCAGCCCCAGCATTTT. This translates into CASSVDGAGSQPQHF.

V and J are TRBV6-1 and TRBJ2-2; TRBD2 might be the D (6 bases). Germline V gene data show CDR1 as MNHNS and CDR2 as SASEGT. The CDR3 consists of 13 residues. V dropped 8 bases and J dropped 2 bases, with 9 bases sitting between them. In DNA form, the CDR3 reads TGTGCCAGCGGGGGGAAAAACACCGGGGAGCTGTTTTTT. It translates to CASGGKNTGELFF.

The chain uses TRBV18 and TRBJ2-7; 10 bases fit TRBD1. The germline gives CDR1 KGHSH, CDR2 LQKENI. The V segment lost 2 bases and the J segment 0 bases; nucleotides outside the gene matches: 1. The CDR3 contains 15 residues. CDR3 in amino acids: CASSPRDRGSYEQYF. The DNA of the CDR3 is TGTGCCAGCTCACCAAGGGACAGGGGCTCCTACGAGCAGTACTTC.